This paragraph covers one T cell receptor beta chain sequence. This sample is part of a study of long-term antiretroviral therapy in people with HIV. CDR1 is MNHEY, CDR2 SVGAGI, per germline. The CDR3 is 12 amino acids. Trimming took 2 bases from V and 4 from J, leaving 4 bases between them. immunoSEQ v3.0 was run at survey level. Repertoires were generated with immunoSEQ multiplex PCR, while TCRdb's copy carries only in-frame clones and drops some. Of tens of thousands of clones listed, roughly 79% are singletons. This sequence joins TRBV6-5 and TRBJ2-3, with D uncertain. The receptor was derived from a young man with HIV. Sequenced material: unsorted PBMCs, taken 0.5 years after starting antiretroviral therapy. The CDR3 DNA reads TGTGCCAGCAGTTACGGTCCAGATACGCAGTATTTT. Its translation: CASSYGPDTQYF.